This TCR beta chain is drawn from a study of T cells after yellow fever vaccination. Study overall: Some fractions had low cell numbers, and these were prepared with SMART-Seq v4 Ultra Low Input. Whole-study results and caveats: In post-booster samples, most primary-vaccination clones reappeared (just under 97% CD4, roughly 88% CD8).

V lost 2 bases to trimming and J lost 9 bases, with 16 bases between them. The CDR3 length is 14 residues. Germline-derived CDR1 and CDR2 are SGHTA and FQGNSA. Using its own MiXCR run on the 5' RACE reads, TCRdb lists one record per CDR3 protein. The table has hundreds of thousands of distinct CDR3 sequences, around an eighth seen once; the top ten hold 14% to 15%. As for this clonotype: Its target is not known.

Sample: PBMCs, taken on the day of the yellow fever booster vaccination. The V call is TRBV7-2, the J call TRBJ2-5; D perhaps matches TRBD1 (6 bases). The sequence derives from a man aged 25-40 years who received the YFV17D yellow fever vaccine. The CDR3 protein is CASSLHGTLRSQYF. CDR3 DNA sequence: TGTGCCAGCAGCTTACATGGGACATTACGGTCCCAGTACTTC.